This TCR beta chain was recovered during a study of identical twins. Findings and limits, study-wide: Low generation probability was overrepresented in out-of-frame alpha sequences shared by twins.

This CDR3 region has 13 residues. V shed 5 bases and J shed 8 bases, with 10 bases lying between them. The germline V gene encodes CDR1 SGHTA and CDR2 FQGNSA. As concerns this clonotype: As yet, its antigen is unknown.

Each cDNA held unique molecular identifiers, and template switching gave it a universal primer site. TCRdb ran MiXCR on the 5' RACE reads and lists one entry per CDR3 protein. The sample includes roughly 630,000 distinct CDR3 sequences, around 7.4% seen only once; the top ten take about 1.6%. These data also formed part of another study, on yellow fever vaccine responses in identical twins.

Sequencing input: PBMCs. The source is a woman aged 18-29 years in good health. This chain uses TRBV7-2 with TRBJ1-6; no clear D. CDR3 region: CASSPGGDSPLHF. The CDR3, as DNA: TGTGCCAGCAGCCCCGGCGGGGATTCACCCCTCCACTTT.